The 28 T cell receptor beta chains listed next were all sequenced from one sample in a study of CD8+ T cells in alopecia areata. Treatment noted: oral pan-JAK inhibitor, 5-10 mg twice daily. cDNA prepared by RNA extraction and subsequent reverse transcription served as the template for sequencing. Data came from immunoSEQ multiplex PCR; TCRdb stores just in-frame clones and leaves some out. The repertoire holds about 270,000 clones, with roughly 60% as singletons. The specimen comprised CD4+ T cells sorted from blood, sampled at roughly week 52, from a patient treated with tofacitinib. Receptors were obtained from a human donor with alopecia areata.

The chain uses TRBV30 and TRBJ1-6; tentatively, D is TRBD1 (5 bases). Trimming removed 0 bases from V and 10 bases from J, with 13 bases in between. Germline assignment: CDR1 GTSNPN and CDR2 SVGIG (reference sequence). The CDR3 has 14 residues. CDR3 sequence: CAWSVAGTNSPLHF. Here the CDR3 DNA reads TGTGCCTGGAGTGTAGCGGGGACGAACTCACCCCTCCACTTT.

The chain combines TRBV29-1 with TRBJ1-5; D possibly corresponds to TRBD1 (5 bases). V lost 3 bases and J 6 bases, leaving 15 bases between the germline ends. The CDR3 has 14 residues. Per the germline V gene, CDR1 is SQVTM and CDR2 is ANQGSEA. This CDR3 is CSVENYDRGQPQHF. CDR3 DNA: TGCAGCGTTGAGAATTACGATAGGGGTCAGCCCCAGCATTTT.

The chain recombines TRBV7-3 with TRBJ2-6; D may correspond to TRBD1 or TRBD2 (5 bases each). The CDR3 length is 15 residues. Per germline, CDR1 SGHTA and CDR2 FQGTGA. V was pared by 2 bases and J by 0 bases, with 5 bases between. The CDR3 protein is CASSLGGSGANVLTF. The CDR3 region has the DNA TGTGCCAGCAGCTTAGGGGGCTCTGGGGCCAACGTCCTGACTTTC.

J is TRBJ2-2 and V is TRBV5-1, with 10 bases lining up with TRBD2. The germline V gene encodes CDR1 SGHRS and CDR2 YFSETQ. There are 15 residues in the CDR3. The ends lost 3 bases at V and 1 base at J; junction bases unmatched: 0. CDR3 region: CASSSSGGNTGELFF. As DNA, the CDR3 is TGCGCCAGCAGCTCTAGCGGGGGGAACACCGGGGAGCTGTTTTTT.

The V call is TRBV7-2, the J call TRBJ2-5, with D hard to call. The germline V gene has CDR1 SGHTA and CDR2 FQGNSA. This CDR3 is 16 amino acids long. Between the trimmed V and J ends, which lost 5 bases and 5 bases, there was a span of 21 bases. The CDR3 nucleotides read TGTGCCAGCAGCAACCGACGCGATAGGGCTCGGGAGACCCAGTACTTC. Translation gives CASSNRRDRARETQYF.

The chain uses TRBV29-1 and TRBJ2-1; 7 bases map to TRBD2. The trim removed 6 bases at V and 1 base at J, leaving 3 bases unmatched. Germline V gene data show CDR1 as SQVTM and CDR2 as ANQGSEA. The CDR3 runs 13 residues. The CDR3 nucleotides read TGCAGCGTAAGGCGGGGGTCCTACAATGAGCAGTTCTTC. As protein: CSVRRGSYNEQFF.

In DNA form, the CDR3 reads TGCGCCAGCAGTCCGGGACAGGTCAATGAAAAACTGTTTTTT. Protein: CASSPGQVNEKLFF. This rearrangement joins TRBV5-1 to TRBJ1-4, with TRBD1 matching over 8 bases. Trimming removed 5 bases from V and 5 bases from J; junction bases left unmatched: 5. The CDR3 totals 14 residues. The V gene's germline CDR1 is SGHRS and CDR2 YFSETQ.

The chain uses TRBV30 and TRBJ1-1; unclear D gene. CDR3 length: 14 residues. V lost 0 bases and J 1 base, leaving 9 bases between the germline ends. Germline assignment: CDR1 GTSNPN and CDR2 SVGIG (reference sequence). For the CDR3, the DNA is TGTGCCTGGAGTGTACTACGGCGGAACACTGAAGCTTTCTTT. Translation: CAWSVLRRNTEAFF.

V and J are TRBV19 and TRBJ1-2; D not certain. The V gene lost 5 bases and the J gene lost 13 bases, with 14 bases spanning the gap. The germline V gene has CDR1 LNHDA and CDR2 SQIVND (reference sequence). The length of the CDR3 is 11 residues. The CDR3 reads CASSYGGPSTF. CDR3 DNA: TGTGCCAGTAGTTACGGCGGCCCGAGCACCTTC. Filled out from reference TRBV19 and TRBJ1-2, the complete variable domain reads DGGITQSPKYLFRKEGQNVTLSCEQNLNHDAMYWYRQDPGQGLRLIYYSQIVNDFQKGDIAEGYSVSREKKESFPLTVTSAQKNPTAFYLCASSYGGPSTFGSGTRLTVV.

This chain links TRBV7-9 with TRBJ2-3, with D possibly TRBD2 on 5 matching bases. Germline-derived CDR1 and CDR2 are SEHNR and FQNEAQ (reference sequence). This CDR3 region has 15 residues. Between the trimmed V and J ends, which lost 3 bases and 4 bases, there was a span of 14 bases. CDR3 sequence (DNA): TGTGCCAGCAGCTTCCAGAGACTACTGCCAGATACGCAGTATTTT. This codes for CASSFQRLLPDTQYF.

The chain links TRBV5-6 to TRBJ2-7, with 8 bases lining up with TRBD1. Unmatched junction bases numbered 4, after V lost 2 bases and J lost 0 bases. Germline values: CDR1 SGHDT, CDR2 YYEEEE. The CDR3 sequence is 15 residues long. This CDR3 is CASSFLQGASYEQYF. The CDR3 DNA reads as TGTGCCAGCAGCTTCCTCCAGGGGGCCTCCTACGAGCAGTACTTC.

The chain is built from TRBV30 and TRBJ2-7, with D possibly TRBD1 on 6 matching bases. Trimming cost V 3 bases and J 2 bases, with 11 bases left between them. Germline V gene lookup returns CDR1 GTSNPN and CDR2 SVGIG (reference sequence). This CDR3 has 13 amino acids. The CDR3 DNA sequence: TGTGCCTGGAGGTGGGCAGGGGCCTACGAGCAGTACTTC. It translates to CAWRWAGAYEQYF.

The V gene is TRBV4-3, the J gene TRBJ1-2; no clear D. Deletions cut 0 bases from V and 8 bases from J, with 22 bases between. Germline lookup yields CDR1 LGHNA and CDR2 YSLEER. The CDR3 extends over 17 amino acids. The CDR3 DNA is TGCGCCAGCAGCCAAGATCCTCTCTCCCATCAGGCGGGGGGCTACACCTTC. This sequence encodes CASSQDPLSHQAGGYTF.

The CDR3 nucleotides read TGTGCCAGCAGTTACCAACTAGCGGGGCACAATGAGCAGTTCTTC. It codes for CASSYQLAGHNEQFF. This chain uses TRBV6-5 with TRBJ2-1, with 10 bases fitting TRBD2. J gave up 5 bases and V 2 bases, and 3 bases lay outside the gene matches. The CDR3 runs 15 residues. Germline V CDR1 and CDR2: MNHEY, SVGAGI.

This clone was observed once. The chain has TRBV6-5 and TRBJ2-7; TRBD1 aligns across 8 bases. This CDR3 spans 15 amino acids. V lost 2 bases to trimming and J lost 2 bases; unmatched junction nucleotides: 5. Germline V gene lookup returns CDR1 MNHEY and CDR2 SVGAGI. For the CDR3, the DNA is TGTGCCAGCAGTTACGCCGGACAGGGCACCTACGAGCAGTACTTC. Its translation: CASSYAGQGTYEQYF.

CDR3 amino acids: CASSVGTDYGYTF. The DNA for the CDR3 is TGTGCCAGCAGCGTCGGGACAGACTATGGCTACACCTTC. This rearrangement joins TRBV9 to TRBJ1-2, with TRBD1 identical over 7 bases. Germline V CDR1 and CDR2: SGDLS, YYNGEE. V shed 2 bases and J 3 bases; nucleotides not matched to a gene: 1. The CDR3 consists of 13 residues.

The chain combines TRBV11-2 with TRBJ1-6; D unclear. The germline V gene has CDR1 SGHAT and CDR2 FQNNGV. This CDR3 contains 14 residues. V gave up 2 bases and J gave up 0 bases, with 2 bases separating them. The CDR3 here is CASSLSSYNSPLHF. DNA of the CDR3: TGTGCCAGCAGCTTAAGCTCCTATAATTCACCCCTCCACTTT. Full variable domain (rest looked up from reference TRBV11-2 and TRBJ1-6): EAGVAQSPRYKIIEKRQSVAFWCNPISGHATLYWYQQILGQGPKLLIQFQNNGVVDDSQLPKDRFSAERLKGVDSTLKIQPAKLEDSAVYLCASSLSSYNSPLHFGNGTRLTVT.

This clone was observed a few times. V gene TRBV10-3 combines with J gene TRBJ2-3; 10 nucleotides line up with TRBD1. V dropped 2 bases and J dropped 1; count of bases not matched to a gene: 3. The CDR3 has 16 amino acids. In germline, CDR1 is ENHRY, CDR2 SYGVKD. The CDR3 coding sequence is TGTGCCATCAGTGAGGACAGGGGGCCAGGCACAGATACGCAGTATTTT. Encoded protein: CAISEDRGPGTDTQYF.

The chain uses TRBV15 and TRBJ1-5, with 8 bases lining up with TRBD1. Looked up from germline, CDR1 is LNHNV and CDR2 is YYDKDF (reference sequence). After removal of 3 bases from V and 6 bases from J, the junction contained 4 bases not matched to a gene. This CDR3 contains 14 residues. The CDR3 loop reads CATSSRQGSQPQHF. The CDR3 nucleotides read TGTGCCACCAGCAGTAGACAGGGGTCTCAGCCCCAGCATTTT.

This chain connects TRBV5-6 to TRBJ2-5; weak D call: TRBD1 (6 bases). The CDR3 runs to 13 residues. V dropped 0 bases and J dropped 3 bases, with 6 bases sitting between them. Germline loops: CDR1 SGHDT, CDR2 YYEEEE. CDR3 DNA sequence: TGTGCCAGCAGCTTGGACAGGGAAGAGACCCAGTACTTC. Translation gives CASSLDREETQYF.

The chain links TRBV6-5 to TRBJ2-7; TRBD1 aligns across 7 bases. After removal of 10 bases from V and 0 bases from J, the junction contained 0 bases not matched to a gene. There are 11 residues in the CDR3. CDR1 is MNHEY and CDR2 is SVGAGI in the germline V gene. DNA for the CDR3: TGTGCCACAGGGGGCTCCTACGAGCAGTACTTC. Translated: CATGGSYEQYF.

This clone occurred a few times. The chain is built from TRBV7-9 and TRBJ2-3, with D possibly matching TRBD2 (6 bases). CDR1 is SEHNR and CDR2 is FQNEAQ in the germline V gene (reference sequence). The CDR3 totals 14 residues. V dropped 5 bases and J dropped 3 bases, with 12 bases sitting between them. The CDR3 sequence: CASSPVAATDTQYF. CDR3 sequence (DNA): TGTGCCAGCAGCCCTGTAGCGGCTACAGATACGCAGTATTTT.

CDR3 region: CASSLLSGGEYEQYF. As DNA, the CDR3 is TGTGCCAGCAGCTTACTTAGCGGGGGCGAGTACGAGCAGTACTTC. This chain connects TRBV7-9 to TRBJ2-7; 9 bases agree with TRBD2. Unmatched junction bases numbered 6, after V lost 2 bases and J lost 4 bases. Germline V lookup: CDR1 SEHNR, CDR2 FQNEAQ (reference sequence). The CDR3 covers 15 residues.

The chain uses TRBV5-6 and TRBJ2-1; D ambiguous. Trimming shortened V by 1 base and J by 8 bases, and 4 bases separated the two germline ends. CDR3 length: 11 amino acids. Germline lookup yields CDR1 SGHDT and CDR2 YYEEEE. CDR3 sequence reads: CASSLSHEQFF. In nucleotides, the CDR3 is TGTGCCAGCAGCTTGTCCCATGAGCAGTTCTTC.

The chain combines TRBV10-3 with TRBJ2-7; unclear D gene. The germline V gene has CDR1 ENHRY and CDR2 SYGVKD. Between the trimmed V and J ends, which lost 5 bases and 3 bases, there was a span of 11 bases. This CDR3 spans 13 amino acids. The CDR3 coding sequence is TGTGCCATCAGTCCGGCGGTGAGCTACGAGCAGTACTTC. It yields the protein CAISPAVSYEQYF.

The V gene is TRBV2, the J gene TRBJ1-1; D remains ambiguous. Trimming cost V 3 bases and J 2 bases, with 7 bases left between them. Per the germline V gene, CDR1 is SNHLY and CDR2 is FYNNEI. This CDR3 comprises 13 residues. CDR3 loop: CASSDLLNTEAFF. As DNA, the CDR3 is TGTGCCAGCAGTGATCTGTTAAACACTGAAGCTTTCTTT.

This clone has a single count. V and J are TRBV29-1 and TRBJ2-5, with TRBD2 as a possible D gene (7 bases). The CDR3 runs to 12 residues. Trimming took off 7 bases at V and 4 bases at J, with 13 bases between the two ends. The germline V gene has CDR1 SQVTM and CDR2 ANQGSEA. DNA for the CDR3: TGCAGCGCCCGAGGGGGGGTAGAGACCCAGTACTTC. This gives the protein CSARGGVETQYF.

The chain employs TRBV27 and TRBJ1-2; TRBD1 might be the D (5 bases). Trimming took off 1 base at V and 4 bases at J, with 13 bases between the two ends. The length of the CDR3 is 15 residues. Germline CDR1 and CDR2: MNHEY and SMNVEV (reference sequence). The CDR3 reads CASSLFGRVVYGYTF. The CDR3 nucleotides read TGTGCCAGCAGTTTATTCGGCAGGGTCGTCTATGGCTACACCTTC.